These 7 T cell receptor beta chains were all obtained from the same sample, sequenced in a study of blood T cell repertoires in COVID-19 (dated by TCRdb to 2018 to 2021). The library was made by the immunoSEQ multiplex PCR assay. This immuneACCESS table, as held by TCRdb, lists in-frame sequences with V and J called but not all clones. Of the missing ones, under half trace to an unresolved V gene in checked studies; the others have no known cause. This sample has approximately 270,000 clones in its table, and roughly 85% of those were observed once. The ten largest clones represent around 10% of the sample. Sequencing input: peripheral blood. All receptors derive from a woman in her 70s with acute or convalescent COVID-19.

The chain employs TRBV9 and TRBJ2-3; 8 bases are a match to TRBD2. Germline CDR1 reads SGDLS; CDR2 reads YYNGEE. The CDR3 runs to 17 residues. Trimming cost V 2 bases and J 0 bases; bases outside gene matches: 8. This CDR3 reads CASSVLSGTRSTDTQYF. In DNA, the CDR3 is TGTGCCAGCAGCGTTTTGTCAGGGACTAGGAGCACAGATACGCAGTATTTT.

The chain carries TRBV10-3 and TRBJ1-1, with 9 bases lining up with TRBD1. The germline V gene has CDR1 ENHRY and CDR2 SYGVKD. This CDR3 region has 16 residues. Trimming took 5 bases from V and 2 from J; bases not matched to a gene: 9. The CDR3, as DNA: TGTGCCATCAGTTCACAGGGGGCGAAGGGAAACACTGAAGCTTTCTTT. It is translated as CAISSQGAKGNTEAFF.

The chain uses TRBV4-2 and TRBJ2-2; D is undetermined. Looked up from germline, CDR1 is LGHNA and CDR2 is YNFKEQ. V dropped 6 bases and J dropped 7 bases, with 6 bases sitting between them. CDR3 size: 11 residues. In DNA form, the CDR3 reads TGTGCCAGCAGGGCCAGCGGGGAGCTGTTTTTT. It translates to CASRASGELFF.

V and J are TRBV11-2 and TRBJ2-3, with 7 bases fitting TRBD2. CDR1 is SGHAT, CDR2 FQNNGV, per germline. Trimming cost V 4 bases and J 5 bases; bases outside gene matches: 6. CDR3 size: 14 residues. The CDR3 coding sequence is TGTGCCAGCAGCTGGGAGGCGGGGGAAGATACGCAGTATTTT. It yields the protein CASSWEAGEDTQYF. The full variable domain, in which reference TRBV11-2 and TRBJ2-3 provide the parts outside the CDR3, is EAGVAQSPRYKIIEKRQSVAFWCNPISGHATLYWYQQILGQGPKLLIQFQNNGVVDDSQLPKDRFSAERLKGVDSTLKIQPAKLEDSAVYLCASSWEAGEDTQYFGPGTRLTVL.

Note on this clone: The junction does not match germline at one end; this may be a read error. This chain connects TRBV19 to TRBJ2-5; D uncertain. The germline V gene has CDR1 LNHDA and CDR2 SQIVND (reference sequence). The CDR3 spans 15 residues. DNA for the CDR3: TGTGCCAGTAGCAGAACGATGGGTCAAAAGTACAGCAATCACTTC. Encoded protein: CASSRTMGQKYSNHF.

This clone was detected once. This chain joins TRBV19 and TRBJ1-2, with TRBD1 as a possible D gene (6 bases). The CDR3 runs 15 residues. From germline, CDR1 is LNHDA and CDR2 SQIVND (reference sequence). The V gene lost 6 bases and the J gene lost 3 bases, with 17 bases spanning the gap. The CDR3 here is CASSRGQHGYYGYTF. The CDR3 DNA is TGTGCCAGTAGCCGCGGACAGCATGGGTACTATGGCTACACCTTC.

This chain joins TRBV3-1 (or the pseudogene TRBV3-2) and TRBJ1-2; unclear D gene. The CDR3 totals 13 residues. In germline, CDR1 is LGHDT, CDR2 YNNKEL (reference sequence). Trimming shortened V by 1 base and J by 2 bases, and 5 bases separated the two germline ends. CDR3 DNA: TGTGCCAGCAGCCAAGGCGTCAACTATGGCTACACCTTC. It specifies CASSQGVNYGYTF.